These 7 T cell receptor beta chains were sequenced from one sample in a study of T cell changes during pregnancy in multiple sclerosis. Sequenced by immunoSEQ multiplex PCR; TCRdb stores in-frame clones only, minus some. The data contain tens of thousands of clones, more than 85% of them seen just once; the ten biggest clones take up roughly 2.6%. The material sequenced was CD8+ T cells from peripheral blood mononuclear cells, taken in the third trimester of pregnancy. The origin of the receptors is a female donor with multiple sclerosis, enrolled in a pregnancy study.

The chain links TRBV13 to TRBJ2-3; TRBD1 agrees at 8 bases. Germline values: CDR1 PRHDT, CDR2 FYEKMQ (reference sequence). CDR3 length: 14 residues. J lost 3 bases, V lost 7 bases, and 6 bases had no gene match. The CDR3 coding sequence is TGTGCCAGCACCCGGACAGGGCTTACAGATACGCAGTATTTT. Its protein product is CASTRTGLTDTQYF.

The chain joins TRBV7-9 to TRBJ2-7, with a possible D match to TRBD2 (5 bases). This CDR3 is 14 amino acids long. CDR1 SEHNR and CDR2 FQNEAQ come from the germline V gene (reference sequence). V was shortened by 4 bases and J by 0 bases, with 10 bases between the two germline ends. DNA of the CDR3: TGTGCCAGCAGCTCGGACTTCCTCTCCTACGAGCAGTACTTC. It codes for CASSSDFLSYEQYF.

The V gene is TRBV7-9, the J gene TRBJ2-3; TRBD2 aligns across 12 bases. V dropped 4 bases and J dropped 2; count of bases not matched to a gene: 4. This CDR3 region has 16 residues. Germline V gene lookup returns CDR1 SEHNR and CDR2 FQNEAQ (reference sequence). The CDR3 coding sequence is TGTGCCAGCAGCTCTGGACTAGCGGGAATCACAGATACGCAGTATTTT. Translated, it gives CASSSGLAGITDTQYF.

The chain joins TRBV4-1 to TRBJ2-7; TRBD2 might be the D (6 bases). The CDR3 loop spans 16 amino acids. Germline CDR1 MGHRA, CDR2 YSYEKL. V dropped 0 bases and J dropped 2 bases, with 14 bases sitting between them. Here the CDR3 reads CASSQEGLASAYEQYF. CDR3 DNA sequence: TGCGCCAGCAGCCAAGAGGGGCTAGCGTCAGCCTACGAGCAGTACTTC.

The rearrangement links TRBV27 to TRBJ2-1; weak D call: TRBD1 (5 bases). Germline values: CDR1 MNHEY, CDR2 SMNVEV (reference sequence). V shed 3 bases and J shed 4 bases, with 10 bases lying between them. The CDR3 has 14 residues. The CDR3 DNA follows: TGTGCCAGCAGTTTGAAGACAGAGTACAATGAGCAGTTCTTC. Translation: CASSLKTEYNEQFF.

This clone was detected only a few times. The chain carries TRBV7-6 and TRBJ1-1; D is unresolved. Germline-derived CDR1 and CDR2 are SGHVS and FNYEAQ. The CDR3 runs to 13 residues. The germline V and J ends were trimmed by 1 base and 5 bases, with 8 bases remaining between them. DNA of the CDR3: TGTGCCAGCAGCTTAGAGAGTGCGACTGAAGCTTTCTTT. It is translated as CASSLESATEAFF.

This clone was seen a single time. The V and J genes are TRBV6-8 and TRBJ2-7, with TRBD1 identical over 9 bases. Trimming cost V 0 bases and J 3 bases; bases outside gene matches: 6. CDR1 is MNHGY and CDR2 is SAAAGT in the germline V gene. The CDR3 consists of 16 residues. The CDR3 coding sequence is TGTGCCAGCAGTTACTCCCCAGGGACAGGGAACTACGAGCAGTACTTC. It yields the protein CASSYSPGTGNYEQYF.